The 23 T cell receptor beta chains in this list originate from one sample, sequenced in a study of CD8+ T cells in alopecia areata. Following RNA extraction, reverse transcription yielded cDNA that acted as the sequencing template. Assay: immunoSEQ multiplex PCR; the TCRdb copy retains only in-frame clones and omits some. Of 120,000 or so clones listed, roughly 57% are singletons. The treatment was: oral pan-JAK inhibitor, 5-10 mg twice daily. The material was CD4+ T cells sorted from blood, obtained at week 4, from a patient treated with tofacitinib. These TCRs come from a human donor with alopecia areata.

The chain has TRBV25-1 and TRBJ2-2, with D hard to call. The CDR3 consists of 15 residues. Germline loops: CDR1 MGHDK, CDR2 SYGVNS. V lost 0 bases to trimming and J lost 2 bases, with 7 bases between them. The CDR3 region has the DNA TGTGCCAGCAGTGAATATTGGAGCAACACCGGGGAGCTGTTTTTT. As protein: CASSEYWSNTGELFF.

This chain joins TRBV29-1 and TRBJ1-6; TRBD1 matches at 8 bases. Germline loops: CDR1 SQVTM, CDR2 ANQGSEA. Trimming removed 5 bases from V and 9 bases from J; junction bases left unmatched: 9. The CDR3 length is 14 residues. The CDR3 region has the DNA TGCAGCGTTCGGACCGGGACAGGTGGTTCACCCCTCCACTTT. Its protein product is CSVRTGTGGSPLHF.

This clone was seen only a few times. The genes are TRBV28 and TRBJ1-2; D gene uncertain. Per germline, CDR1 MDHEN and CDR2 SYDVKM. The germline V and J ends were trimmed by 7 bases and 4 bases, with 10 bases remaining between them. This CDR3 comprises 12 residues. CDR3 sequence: CASMREPYGYTF. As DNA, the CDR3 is TGTGCCAGCATGAGGGAGCCCTATGGCTACACCTTC.

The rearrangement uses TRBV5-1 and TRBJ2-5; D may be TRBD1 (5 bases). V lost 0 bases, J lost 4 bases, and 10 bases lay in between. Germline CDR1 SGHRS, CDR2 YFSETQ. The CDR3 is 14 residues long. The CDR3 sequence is CASSLARQRETQYF. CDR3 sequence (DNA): TGCGCCAGCAGCTTGGCCAGACAGCGAGAGACCCAGTACTTC.

The CDR3 region is CASSLWRLTDTQYF. In nucleotides, the CDR3 is TGTGCCAGCAGCTTATGGCGTCTCACAGATACGCAGTATTTT. The chain has TRBV11-1 and TRBJ2-3; unclear D gene. The germline CDR1 and CDR2 sequences are SGHAT and FQDESV (reference sequence). The CDR3 extends over 14 amino acids. With 2 bases removed from V and 2 bases from J, the gap between germline ends came to 8 bases.

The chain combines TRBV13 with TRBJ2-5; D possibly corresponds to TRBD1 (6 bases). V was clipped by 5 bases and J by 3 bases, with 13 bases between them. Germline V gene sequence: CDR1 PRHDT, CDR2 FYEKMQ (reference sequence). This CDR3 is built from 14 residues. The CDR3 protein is CASSPRQEEETQYF. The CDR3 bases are TGTGCCAGCAGCCCGCGACAGGAAGAAGAGACCCAGTACTTC.

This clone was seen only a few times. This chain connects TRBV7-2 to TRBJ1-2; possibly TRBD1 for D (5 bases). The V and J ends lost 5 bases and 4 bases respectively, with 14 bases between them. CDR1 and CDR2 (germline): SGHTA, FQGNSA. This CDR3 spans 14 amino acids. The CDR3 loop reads CASSPSRESYGYTF. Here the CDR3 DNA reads TGTGCCAGCAGCCCCAGCAGGGAAAGCTATGGCTACACCTTC. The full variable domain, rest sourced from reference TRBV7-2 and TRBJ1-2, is GAGVSQSPSNKVTEKGKDVELRCDPISGHTALYWYRQSLGQGLEFLIYFQGNSAPDKSGLPSDRFSAERTGGSVSTLTIQRTQQEDSAVYLCASSPSRESYGYTFGSGTRLTVV.

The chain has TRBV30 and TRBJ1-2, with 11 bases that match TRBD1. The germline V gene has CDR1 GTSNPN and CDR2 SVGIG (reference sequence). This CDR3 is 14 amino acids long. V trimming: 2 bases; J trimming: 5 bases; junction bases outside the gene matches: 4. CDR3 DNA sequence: TGTGCCTGGAGTCGGACAGGGGGCGGATATGGCTACACCTTC. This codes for CAWSRTGGGYGYTF.

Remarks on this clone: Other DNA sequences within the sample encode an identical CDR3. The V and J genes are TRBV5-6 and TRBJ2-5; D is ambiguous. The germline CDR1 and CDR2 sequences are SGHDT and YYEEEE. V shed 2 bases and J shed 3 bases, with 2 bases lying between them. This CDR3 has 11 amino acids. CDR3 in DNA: TGTGCCAGCAGCTTAGAAGAGACCCAGTACTTC. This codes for CASSLEETQYF.

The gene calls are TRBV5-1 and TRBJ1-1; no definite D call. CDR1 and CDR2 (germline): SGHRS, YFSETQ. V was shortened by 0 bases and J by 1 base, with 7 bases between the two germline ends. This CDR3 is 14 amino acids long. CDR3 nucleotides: TGCGCCAGCAGCTTGGAAGTTCCGAACACTGAAGCTTTCTTT. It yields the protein CASSLEVPNTEAFF. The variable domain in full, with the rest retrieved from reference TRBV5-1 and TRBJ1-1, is KAGVTQTPRYLIKTRGQQVTLSCSPISGHRSVSWYQQTPGQGLQFLFEYFSETQRNKGNFPGRFSGRQFSNSRSEMNVSTLELGDSALYLCASSLEVPNTEAFFGQGTRLTVV.

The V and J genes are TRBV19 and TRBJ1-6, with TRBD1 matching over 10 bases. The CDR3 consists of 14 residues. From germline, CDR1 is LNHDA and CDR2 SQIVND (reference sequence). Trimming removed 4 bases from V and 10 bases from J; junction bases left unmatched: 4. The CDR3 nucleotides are TGTGCCAGTAGTACCAGGACAGGGGGATCACCCCTCCACTTT. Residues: CASSTRTGGSPLHF. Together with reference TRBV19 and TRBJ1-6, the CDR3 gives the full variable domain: DGGITQSPKYLFRKEGQNVTLSCEQNLNHDAMYWYRQDPGQGLRLIYYSQIVNDFQKGDIAEGYSVSREKKESFPLTVTSAQKNPTAFYLCASSTRTGGSPLHFGNGTRLTVT.

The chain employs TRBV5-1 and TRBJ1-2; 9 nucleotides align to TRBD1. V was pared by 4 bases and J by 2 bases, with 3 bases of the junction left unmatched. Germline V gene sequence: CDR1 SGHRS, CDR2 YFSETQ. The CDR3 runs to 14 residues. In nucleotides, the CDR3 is TGCGCCAGCAGCGATGGACAGGGGAACTATGGCTACACCTTC. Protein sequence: CASSDGQGNYGYTF.

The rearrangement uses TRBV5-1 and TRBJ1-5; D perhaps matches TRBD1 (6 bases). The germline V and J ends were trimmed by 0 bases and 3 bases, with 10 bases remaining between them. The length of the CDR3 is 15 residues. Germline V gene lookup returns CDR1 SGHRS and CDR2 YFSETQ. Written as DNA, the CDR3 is TGCGCCAGCAGCTTGGAGACAGGCCTCAATCAGCCCCAGCATTTT. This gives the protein CASSLETGLNQPQHF.

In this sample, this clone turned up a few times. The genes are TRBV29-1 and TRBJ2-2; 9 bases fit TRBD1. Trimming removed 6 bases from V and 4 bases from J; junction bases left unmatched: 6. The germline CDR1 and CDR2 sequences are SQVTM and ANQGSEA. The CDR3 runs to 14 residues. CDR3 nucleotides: TGCAGCGTCCTGACAGGGGGGAGCACCGGGGAGCTGTTTTTT. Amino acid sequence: CSVLTGGSTGELFF.

This CDR3 is CASSSISGALSYEQYF. Here the CDR3 DNA reads TGTGCCAGCAGCTCAATTAGCGGAGCCCTCTCCTACGAGCAGTACTTC. The genes are TRBV7-9 and TRBJ2-7; a possible D gene is TRBD2 (6 bases). Trimming took off 4 bases at V and 0 bases at J, with 16 bases between the two ends. The length of the CDR3 is 16 residues. Germline V lookup: CDR1 SEHNR, CDR2 FQNEAQ (reference sequence).

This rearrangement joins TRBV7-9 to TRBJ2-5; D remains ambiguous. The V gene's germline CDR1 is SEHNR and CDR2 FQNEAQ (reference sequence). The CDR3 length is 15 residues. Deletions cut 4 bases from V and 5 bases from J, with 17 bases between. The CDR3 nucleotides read TGTGCCAGCAGCTCCCCGCGGCCGGCAGCGGAGACCCAGTACTTC. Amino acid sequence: CASSSPRPAAETQYF.

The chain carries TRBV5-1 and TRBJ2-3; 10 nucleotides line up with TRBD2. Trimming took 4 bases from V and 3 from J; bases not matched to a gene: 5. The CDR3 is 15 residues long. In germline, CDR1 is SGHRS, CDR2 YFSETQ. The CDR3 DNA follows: TGCGCCAGCAGCCCTAGCGGGAGCGGAACAGATACGCAGTATTTT. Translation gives CASSPSGSGTDTQYF.

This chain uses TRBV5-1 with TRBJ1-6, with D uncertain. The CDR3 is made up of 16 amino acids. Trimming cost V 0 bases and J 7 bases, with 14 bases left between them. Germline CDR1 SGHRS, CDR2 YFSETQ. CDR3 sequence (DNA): TGCGCCAGCAGCTTGGGAGGGAAGGAAGCGAATTCACCCCTCCACTTT. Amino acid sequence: CASSLGGKEANSPLHF. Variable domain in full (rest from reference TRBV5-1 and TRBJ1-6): KAGVTQTPRYLIKTRGQQVTLSCSPISGHRSVSWYQQTPGQGLQFLFEYFSETQRNKGNFPGRFSGRQFSNSRSEMNVSTLELGDSALYLCASSLGGKEANSPLHFGNGTRLTVT.

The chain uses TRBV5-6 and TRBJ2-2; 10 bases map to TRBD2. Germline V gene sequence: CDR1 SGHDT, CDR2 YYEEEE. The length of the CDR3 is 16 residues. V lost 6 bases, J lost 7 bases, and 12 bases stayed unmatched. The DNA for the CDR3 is TGTGCCAGCAACCCCAGAGCGGGAGGGAACGTCGGGGAGCTGTTTTTT. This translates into CASNPRAGGNVGELFF.

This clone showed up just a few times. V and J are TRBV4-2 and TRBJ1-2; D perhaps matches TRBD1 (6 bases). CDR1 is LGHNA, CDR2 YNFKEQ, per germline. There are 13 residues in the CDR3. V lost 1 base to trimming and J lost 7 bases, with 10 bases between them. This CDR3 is CASSQVEGGGYTF. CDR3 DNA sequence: TGTGCCAGCAGCCAAGTCGAAGGGGGTGGCTACACCTTC.

Written as DNA, the CDR3 is TGCAGCGTCGGGACAGGGCGGAATGAGCAGTTCTTC. Translating it yields CSVGTGRNEQFF. The chain links TRBV29-1 to TRBJ2-1; TRBD1 agrees at 9 bases. The V gene's germline CDR1 is SQVTM and CDR2 ANQGSEA. V was clipped by 6 bases and J by 7 bases; unmatched bases: 4. The CDR3 is 12 residues long.

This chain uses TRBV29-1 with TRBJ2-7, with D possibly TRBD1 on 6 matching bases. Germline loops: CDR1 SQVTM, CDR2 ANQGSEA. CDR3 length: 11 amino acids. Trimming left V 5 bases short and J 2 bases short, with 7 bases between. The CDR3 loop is CSVRTAYEQYF. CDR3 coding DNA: TGCAGCGTTCGGACAGCCTACGAGCAGTACTTC.

The CDR3 DNA is TGTGCCAGCCAAGGCGGGACTAGCACCTACGAGCAGTACTTC. Translated: CASQGGTSTYEQYF. The chain links TRBV2 to TRBJ2-7; 9 bases fit TRBD2. Germline assignment: CDR1 SNHLY and CDR2 FYNNEI. Trimming took 8 bases from V and 2 from J; bases not matched to a gene: 7. This CDR3 has 14 amino acids.